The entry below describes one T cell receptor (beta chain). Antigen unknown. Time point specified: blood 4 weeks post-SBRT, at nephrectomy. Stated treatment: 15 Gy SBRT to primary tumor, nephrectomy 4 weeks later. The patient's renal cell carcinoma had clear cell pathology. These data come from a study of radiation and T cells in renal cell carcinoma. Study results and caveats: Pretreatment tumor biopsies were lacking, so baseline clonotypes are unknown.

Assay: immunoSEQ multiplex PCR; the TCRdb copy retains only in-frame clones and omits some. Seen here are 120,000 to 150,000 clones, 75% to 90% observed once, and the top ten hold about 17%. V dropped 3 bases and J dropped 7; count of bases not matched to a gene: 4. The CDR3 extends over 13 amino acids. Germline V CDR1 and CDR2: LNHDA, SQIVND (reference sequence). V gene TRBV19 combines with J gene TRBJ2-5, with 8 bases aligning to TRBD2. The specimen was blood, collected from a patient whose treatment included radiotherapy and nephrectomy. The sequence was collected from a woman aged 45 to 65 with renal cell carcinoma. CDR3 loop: CASSIPGGTTQYF. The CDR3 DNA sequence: TGTGCCAGTAGTATCCCGGGGGGGACGACCCAGTACTTC.